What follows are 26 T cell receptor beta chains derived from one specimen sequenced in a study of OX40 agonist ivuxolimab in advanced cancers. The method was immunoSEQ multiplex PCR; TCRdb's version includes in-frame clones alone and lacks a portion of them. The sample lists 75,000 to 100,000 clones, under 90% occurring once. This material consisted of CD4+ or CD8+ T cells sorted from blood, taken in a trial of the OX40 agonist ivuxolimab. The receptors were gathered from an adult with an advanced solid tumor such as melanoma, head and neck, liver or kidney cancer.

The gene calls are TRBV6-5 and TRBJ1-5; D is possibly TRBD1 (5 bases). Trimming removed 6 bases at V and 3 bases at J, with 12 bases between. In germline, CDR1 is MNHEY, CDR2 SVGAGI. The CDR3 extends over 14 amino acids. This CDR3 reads CASSRDSLNQPQHF. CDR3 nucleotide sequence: TGTGCCAGCAGCCGCGACAGCCTCAATCAGCCCCAGCATTTT.

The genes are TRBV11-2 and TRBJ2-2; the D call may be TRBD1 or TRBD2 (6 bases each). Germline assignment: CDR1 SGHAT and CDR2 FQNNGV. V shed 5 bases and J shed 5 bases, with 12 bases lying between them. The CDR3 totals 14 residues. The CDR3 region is CASSRGQWTGELFF. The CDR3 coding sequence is TGTGCCAGCAGCCGGGGGCAGTGGACCGGGGAGCTGTTTTTT.

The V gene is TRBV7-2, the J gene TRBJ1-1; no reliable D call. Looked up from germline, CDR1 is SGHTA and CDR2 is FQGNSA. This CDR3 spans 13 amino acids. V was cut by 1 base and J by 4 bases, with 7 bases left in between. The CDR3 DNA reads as TGTGCCAGCAGCTTAGTTTTGGGCACTGAAGCTTTCTTT. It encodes CASSLVLGTEAFF.

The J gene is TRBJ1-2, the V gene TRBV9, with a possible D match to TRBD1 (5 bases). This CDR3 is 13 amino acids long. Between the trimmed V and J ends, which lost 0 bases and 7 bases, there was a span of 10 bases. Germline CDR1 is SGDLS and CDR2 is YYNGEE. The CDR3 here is CASSVVGDGGYTF. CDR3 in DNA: TGTGCCAGCAGCGTAGTAGGGGATGGTGGCTACACCTTC. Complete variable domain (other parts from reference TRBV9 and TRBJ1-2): DSGVTQTPKHLITATGQRVTLRCSPRSGDLSVYWYQQSLDQGLQFLIQYYNGEERAKGNILERFSAQQFPDLHSELNLSSLELGDSALYFCASSVVGDGGYTFGSGTRLTVV.

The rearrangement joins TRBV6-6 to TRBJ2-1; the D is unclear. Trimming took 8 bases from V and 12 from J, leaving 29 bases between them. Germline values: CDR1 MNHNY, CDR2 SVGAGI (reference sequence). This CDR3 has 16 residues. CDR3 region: CASGVPDLTYNERQFF. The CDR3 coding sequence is TGTGCCAGCGGAGTTCCTGATCTGACCTACAATGAGCGGCAGTTCTTC.

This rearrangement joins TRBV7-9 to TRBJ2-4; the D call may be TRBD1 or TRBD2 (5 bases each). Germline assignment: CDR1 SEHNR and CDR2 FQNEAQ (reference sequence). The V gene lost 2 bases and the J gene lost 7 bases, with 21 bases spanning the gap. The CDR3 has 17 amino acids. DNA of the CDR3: TGTGCCAGCAGCTTATCGGGGCTGGGGTTAACGGGGAACATTCAGTACTTC. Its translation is CASSLSGLGLTGNIQYF.

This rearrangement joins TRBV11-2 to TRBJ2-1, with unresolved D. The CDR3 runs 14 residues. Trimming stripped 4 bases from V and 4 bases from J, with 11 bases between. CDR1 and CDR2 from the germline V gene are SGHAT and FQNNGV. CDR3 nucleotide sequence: TGTGCCAGCAGCTCATTTGTTACTTACAATGAGCAGTTCTTC. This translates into CASSSFVTYNEQFF.

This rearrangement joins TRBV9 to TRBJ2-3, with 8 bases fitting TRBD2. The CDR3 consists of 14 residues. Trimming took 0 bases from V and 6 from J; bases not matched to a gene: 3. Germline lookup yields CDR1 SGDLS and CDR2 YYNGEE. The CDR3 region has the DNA TGTGCCAGCAGCGTAGAAGCGGGGGTCGATACGCAGTATTTT. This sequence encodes CASSVEAGVDTQYF.

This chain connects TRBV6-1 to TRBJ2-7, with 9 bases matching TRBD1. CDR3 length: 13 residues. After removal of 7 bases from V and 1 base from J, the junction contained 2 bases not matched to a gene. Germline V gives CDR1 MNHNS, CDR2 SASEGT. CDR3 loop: CASTGTGSYEQYF. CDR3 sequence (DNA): TGTGCCAGCACAGGGACAGGGTCCTACGAGCAGTACTTC.

The DNA for the CDR3 is TGTGCCAGCAGCCCCGGGAACAGGGGGGTGGGAGAGCAGTACTTC. This gives the protein CASSPGNRGVGEQYF. V gene TRBV5-4 combines with J gene TRBJ2-7; 8 nucleotides align to TRBD1. After removal of 4 bases from V and 7 bases from J, the junction contained 13 bases not matched to a gene. The CDR3 has 15 residues. The germline CDR1 and CDR2 sequences are SGHNT and YYREEE (reference sequence).

CDR3 nucleotide sequence: TGTGCCAGCAGTTCCCCCGGGGTGTATGGCTACACCTTC. Translating it yields CASSSPGVYGYTF. This chain joins TRBV6-5 and TRBJ1-2; D not certain. CDR1 is MNHEY and CDR2 is SVGAGI in the germline V gene. V was clipped by 4 bases and J by 5 bases, with 11 bases between them. The CDR3 is 13 amino acids.

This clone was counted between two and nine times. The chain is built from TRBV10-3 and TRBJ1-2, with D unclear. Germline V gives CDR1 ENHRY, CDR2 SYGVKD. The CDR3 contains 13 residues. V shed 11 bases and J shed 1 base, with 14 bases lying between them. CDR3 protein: CAAGTPNNYGYTF. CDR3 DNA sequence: TGTGCCGCAGGAACCCCGAATAACTATGGCTACACCTTC.

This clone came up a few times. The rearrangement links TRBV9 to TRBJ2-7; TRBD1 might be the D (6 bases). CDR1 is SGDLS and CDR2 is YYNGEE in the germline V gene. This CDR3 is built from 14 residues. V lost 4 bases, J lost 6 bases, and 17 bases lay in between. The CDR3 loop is CASSPGTTGGEQYF. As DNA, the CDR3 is TGTGCCAGCAGCCCTGGGACAACGGGTGGCGAGCAGTACTTC.

The CDR3 nucleotides are TGCGCCAGCAGCCCAGGTCGAGGGCCTTACTACGAGCAGTACTTC. This translates into CASSPGRGPYYEQYF. The genes are TRBV5-1 and TRBJ2-7; maybe TRBD2 (5 bases). The ends were cut back, 4 bases at V and 3 bases at J, with 17 bases in the middle. Germline lookup yields CDR1 SGHRS and CDR2 YFSETQ. This CDR3 comprises 15 residues.

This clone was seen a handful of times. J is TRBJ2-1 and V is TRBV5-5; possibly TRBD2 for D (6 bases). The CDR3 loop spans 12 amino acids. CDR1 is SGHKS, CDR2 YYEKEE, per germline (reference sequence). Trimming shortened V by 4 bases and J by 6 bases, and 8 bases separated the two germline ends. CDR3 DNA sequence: TGTGCCAGCAGCGCGACTAGCAATGAGCAGTTCTTC. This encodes CASSATSNEQFF.

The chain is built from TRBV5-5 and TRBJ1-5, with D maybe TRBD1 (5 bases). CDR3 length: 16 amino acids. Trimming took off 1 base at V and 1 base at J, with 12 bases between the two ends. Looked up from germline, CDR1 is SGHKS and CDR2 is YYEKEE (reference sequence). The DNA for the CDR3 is TGTGCCAGCAGCTTGTTCGGACAATCAAGCAATCAGCCCCAGCATTTT. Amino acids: CASSLFGQSSNQPQHF.

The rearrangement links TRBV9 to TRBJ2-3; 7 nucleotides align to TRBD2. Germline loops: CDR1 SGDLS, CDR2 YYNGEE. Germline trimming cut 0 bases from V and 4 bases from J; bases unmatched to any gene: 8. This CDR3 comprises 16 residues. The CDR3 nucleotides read TGTGCCAGCAGCGTAGCCACTGGGACTATTTCAGATACGCAGTATTTT. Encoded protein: CASSVATGTISDTQYF.

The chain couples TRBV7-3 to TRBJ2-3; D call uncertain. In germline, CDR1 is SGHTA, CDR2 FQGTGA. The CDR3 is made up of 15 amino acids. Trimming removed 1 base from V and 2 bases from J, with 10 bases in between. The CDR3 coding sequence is TGTGCCAGCAGCTTAAGAGACTCCTACACAGATACGCAGTATTTT. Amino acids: CASSLRDSYTDTQYF.

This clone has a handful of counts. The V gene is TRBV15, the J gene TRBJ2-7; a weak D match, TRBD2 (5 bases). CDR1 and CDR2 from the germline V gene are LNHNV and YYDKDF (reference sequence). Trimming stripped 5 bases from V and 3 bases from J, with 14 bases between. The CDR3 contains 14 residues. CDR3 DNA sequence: TGTGCCACCAGCGGTCAGAGGACTTTCTACGAGCAGTACTTC. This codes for CATSGQRTFYEQYF.

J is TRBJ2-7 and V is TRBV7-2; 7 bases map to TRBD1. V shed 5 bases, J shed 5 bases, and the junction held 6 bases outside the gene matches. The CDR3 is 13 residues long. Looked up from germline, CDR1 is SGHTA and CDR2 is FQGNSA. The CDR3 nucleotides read TGTGCCAGCAGCCCACAGGGGAGAGACGAGCAGTACTTC. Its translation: CASSPQGRDEQYF.

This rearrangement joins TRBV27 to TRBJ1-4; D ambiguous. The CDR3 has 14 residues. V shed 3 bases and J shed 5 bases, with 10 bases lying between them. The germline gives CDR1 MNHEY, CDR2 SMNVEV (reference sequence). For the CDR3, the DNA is TGTGCCAGCAGTTTGAGACTGAAAAATGAAAAACTGTTTTTT. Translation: CASSLRLKNEKLFF.

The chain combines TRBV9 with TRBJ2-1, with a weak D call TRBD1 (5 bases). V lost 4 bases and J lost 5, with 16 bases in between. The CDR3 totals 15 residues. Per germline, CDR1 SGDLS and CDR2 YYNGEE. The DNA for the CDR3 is TGTGCCAGCAGCTCACCAGGGAAAGAGGACAATGAGCAGTTCTTC. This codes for CASSSPGKEDNEQFF. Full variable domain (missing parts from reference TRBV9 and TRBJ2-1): DSGVTQTPKHLITATGQRVTLRCSPRSGDLSVYWYQQSLDQGLQFLIQYYNGEERAKGNILERFSAQQFPDLHSELNLSSLELGDSALYFCASSSPGKEDNEQFFGPGTRLTVL.

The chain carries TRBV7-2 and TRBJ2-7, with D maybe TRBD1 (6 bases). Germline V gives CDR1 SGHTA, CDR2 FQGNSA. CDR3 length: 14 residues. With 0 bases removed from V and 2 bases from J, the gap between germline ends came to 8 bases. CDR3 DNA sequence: TGTGCCAGCAGCTTAGCGGGGGCTACCTACGAGCAGTACTTC. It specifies CASSLAGATYEQYF.

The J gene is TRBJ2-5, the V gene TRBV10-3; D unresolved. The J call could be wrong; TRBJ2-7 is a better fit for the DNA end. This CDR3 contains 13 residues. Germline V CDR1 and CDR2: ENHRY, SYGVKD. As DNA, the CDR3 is TGTGCCATCAGTTCCCAAGCAAACTACGAGCAGTACTTC. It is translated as CAISSQANYEQYF.

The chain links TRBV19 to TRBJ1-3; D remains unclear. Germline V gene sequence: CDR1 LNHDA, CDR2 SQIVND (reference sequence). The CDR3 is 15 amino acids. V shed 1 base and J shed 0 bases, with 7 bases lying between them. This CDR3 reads CASSIAADSGNTIYF. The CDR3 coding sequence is TGTGCCAGTAGTATAGCTGCCGACTCTGGAAACACCATATATTTT.

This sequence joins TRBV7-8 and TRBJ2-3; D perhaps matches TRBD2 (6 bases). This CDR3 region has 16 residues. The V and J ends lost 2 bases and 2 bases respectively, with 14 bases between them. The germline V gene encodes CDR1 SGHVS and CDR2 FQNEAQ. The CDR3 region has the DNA TGTGCCAGCAGCTTAAGGCCGGGGGTCAACACAGATACGCAGTATTTT. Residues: CASSLRPGVNTDTQYF.